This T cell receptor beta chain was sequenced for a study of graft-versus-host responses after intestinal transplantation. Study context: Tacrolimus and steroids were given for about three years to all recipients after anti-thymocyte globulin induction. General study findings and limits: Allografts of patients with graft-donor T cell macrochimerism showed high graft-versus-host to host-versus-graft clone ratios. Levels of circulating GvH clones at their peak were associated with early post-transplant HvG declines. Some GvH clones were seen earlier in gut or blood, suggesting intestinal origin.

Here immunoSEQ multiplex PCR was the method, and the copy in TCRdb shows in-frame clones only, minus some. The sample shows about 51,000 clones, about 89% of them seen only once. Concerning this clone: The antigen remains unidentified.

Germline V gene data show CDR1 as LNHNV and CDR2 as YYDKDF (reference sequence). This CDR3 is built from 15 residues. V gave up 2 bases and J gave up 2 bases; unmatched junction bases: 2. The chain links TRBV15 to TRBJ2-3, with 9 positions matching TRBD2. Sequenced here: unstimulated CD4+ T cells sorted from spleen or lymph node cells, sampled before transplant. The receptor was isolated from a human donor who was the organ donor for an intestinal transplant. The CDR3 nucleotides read TGTGCCACCAGCAGACTAGCGGGGATCACAGATACGCAGTATTTT. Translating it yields CATSRLAGITDTQYF.